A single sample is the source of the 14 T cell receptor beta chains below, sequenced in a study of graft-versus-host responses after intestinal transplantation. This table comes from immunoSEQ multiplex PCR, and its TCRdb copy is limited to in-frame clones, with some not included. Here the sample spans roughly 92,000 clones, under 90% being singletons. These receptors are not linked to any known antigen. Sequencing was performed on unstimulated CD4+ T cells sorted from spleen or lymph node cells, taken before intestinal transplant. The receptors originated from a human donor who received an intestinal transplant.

CDR3 sequence: CASSRGLLGTQYF. The DNA for the CDR3 is TGTGCCAGCAGTCGAGGACTACTAGGGACCCAGTACTTC. The chain employs TRBV14 and TRBJ2-5, with D possibly TRBD2 on 6 matching bases. The CDR3 spans 13 residues. Germline CDR1 reads SGHDN; CDR2 reads FVKESK. V lost 6 bases and J 7 bases, leaving 15 bases between the germline ends.

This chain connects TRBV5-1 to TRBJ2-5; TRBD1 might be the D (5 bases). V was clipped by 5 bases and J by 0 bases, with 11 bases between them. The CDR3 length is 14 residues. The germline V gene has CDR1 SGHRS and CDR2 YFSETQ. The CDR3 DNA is TGCGCCAGCAGGTACGACAGCAACCAAGAGACCCAGTACTTC. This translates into CASRYDSNQETQYF.

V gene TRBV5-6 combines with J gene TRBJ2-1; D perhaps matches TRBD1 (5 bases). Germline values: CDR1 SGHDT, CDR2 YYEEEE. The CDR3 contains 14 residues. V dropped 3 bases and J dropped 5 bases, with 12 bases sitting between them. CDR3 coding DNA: TGTGCCAGCAGCTACCGACAGTACAACAATGAGCAGTTCTTC. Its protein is CASSYRQYNNEQFF.

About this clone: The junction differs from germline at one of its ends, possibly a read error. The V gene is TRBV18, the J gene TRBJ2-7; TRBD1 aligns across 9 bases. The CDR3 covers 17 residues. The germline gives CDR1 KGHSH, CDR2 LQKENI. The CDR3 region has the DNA TGTGCCAACTCACCCCCGGGTAGTGGGGACAGGGCGCGAGAGCAGTACTTC. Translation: CANSPPGSGDRAREQYF.

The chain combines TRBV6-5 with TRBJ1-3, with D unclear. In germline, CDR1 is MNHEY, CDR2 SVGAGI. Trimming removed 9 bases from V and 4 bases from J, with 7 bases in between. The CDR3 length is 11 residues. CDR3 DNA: TGTGCCAGTGCGTGGGGAAACACCATATATTTT. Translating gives CASAWGNTIYF.

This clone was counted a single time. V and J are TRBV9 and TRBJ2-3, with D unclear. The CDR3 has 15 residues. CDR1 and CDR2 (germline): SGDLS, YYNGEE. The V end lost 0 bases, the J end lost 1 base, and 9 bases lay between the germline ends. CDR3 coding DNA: TGTGCCAGCAGCGTAGGGCCAGGCCGCACAGATACGCAGTATTTT. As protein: CASSVGPGRTDTQYF. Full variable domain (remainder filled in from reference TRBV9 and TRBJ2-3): DSGVTQTPKHLITATGQRVTLRCSPRSGDLSVYWYQQSLDQGLQFLIQYYNGEERAKGNILERFSAQQFPDLHSELNLSSLELGDSALYFCASSVGPGRTDTQYFGPGTRLTVL.

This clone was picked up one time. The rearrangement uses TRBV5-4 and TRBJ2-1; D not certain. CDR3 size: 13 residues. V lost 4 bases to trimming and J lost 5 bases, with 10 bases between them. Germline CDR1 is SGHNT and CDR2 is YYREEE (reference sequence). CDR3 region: CASSPRGNNEQFF. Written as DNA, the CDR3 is TGTGCCAGCAGCCCCCGAGGAAACAATGAGCAGTTCTTC.

Here the CDR3 DNA reads TGCGCCAGCAGCTTGCAGACTAGCGGGGATACAACCTACGAGCAGTACTTC. Translated, it gives CASSLQTSGDTTYEQYF. J is TRBJ2-7 and V is TRBV5-1, with 11 bases fitting TRBD2. CDR3 length equals 17 residues. V lost 1 base, J lost 2 bases, and 8 bases stayed unmatched. The germline gives CDR1 SGHRS, CDR2 YFSETQ.

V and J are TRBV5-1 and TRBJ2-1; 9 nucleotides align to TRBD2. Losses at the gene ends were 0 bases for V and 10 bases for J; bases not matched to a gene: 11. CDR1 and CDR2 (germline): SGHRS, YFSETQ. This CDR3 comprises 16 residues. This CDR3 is CASSLASGVPMGEQFF. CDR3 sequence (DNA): TGCGCCAGCAGCTTGGCTAGCGGGGTACCAATGGGGGAGCAGTTCTTC.

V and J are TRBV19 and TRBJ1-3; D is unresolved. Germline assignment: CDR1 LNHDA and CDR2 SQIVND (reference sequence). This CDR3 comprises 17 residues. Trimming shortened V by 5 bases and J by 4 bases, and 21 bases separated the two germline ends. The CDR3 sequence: CASSFRPQTTPGNTIYF. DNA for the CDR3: TGTGCCAGTAGTTTCAGACCGCAAACTACTCCCGGAAACACCATATATTTT.

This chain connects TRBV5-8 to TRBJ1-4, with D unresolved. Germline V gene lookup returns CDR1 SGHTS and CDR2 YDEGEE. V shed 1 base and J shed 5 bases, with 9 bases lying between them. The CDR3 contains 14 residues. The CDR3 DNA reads TGTGCCAGCAGCTTGTTGTCCCAGAATGAAAAACTGTTTTTT. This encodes CASSLLSQNEKLFF. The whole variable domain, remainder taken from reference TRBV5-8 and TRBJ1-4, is EAGVTQSPTHLIKTRGQQATLRCSPISGHTSVYWYQQALGLGLQFLLWYDEGEERNRGNFPPRFSGRQFPNYSSELNVNALELEDSALYLCASSLLSQNEKLFFGSGTQLSVL.

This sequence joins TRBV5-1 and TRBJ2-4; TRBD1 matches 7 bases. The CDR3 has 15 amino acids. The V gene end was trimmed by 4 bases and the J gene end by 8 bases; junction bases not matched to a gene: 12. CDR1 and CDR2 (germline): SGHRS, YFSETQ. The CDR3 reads CASSPMTGMVDIQYF. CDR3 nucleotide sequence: TGCGCCAGCAGCCCAATGACAGGGATGGTGGACATTCAGTACTTC.

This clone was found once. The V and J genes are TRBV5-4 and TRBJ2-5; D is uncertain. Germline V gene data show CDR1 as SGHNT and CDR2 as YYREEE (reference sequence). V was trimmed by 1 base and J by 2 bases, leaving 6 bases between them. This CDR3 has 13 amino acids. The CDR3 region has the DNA TGTGCCAGCAGCTTGACAGATCAAGAGACCCAGTACTTC. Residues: CASSLTDQETQYF.

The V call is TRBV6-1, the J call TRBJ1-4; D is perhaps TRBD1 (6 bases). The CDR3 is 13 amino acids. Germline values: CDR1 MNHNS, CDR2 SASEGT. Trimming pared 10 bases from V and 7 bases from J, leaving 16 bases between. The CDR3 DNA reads TGTGCCATCCAGGACAGTTTAGGTGAAAAACTGTTTTTT. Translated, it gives CAIQDSLGEKLFF.